Each of the 26 T cell receptor beta chains below was sequenced from the same sample in a study of beta chain features in type 1 diabetes (dated 2018 in TCRdb). No cognate antigen is known for these TCRs. General study outcomes and caveats: In all four CD4+ subsets, TCRB CDR3 length was moderately but significantly shorter in type 1 diabetes patients.

The library was generated by the immunoSEQ multiplex PCR assay. The entire amount of isolated RNA was reverse transcribed using the High Capacity cDNA Reverse Transcription Kit, so the sequenced TCRB transcripts were expressed ones. TCRdb's version of the immuneACCESS table is confined to in-frame rearrangements and falls short of the full clone set. An unresolved V gene accounts for under half of the shortfall where checked; the remainder is of unknown origin. This sample lists under 70,000 clones; 55% to 70% were detected once. Under 0.3% of the sample comes from the top ten. The specimen was stem cell memory CD4+ T cells from blood. What this sample's cell subset or site label stands for: stem cell-like memory CD4+ T cells. Receptors originate from a woman in her 30s with type 1 diabetes.

The V and J genes are TRBV18 and TRBJ1-4, with a tentative D call TRBD1 (5 bases). CDR3 size: 14 residues. In germline, CDR1 is KGHSH, CDR2 LQKENI. Trimming removed 3 bases from V and 8 bases from J, with 13 bases in between. The CDR3 DNA is TGTGCCAGCTCACCGATACAGGTCCCCGAAAAACTGTTTTTT. Translated, it gives CASSPIQVPEKLFF.

This clone came up a few times. The V and J genes are TRBV10-3 and TRBJ2-7, with TRBD1 as a possible D gene (6 bases). Germline loops: CDR1 ENHRY, CDR2 SYGVKD. Trimming took 1 base from V and 4 from J, leaving 8 bases between them. This CDR3 has 13 amino acids. In DNA form, the CDR3 reads TGTGCCATCAGTGAGTTCGGACAGTACGAGCAGTACTTC. Translated, it gives CAISEFGQYEQYF.

The chain recombines TRBV5-1 with TRBJ2-5; D is possibly TRBD2 (5 bases). Germline V gene lookup returns CDR1 SGHRS and CDR2 YFSETQ. V was pared by 0 bases and J by 2 bases, with 11 bases between. This CDR3 comprises 15 residues. The CDR3 protein is CASSLAGEDQETQYF. The CDR3 DNA follows: TGCGCCAGCAGCTTGGCCGGGGAAGATCAAGAGACCCAGTACTTC.

The chain couples TRBV7-6 to TRBJ2-7; D remains unclear. Germline V CDR1 and CDR2: SGHVS, FNYEAQ. Trimming left V 3 bases short and J 6 bases short, with 9 bases between. The CDR3 runs 12 residues. The CDR3 bases are TGTGCCAGCAGCTTCGCAAAAGCCGAGCAGTACTTC. Its translation: CASSFAKAEQYF.

CDR3: CASSPVLAGSNEQFF. Here the CDR3 DNA reads TGTGCCAGCTCACCAGTCCTAGCGGGATCAAATGAGCAGTTCTTC. V and J are TRBV18 and TRBJ2-1; 9 bases line up with TRBD2. CDR1 KGHSH and CDR2 LQKENI come from the germline V gene. The CDR3 is made up of 15 amino acids. With V trimmed by 2 bases and J by 7 bases, 6 bases remained unmatched.

The CDR3 bases are TGTGCCAGCAGTGGGAGCGGGAGTGAGACCCAGTACTTC. Residues: CASSGSGSETQYF. V is TRBV25-1 and J is TRBJ2-5, with 8 bases lining up with TRBD2. V was clipped by 4 bases and J by 5 bases; unmatched bases: 3. The length of the CDR3 is 13 residues. Germline V CDR1 and CDR2: MGHDK, SYGVNS.

This rearrangement joins TRBV28 to TRBJ2-7, with 8 bases aligning to TRBD2. The CDR3 has 13 amino acids. V lost 7 bases to trimming and J lost 4 bases; unmatched junction nucleotides: 6. CDR1 MDHEN and CDR2 SYDVKM come from the germline V gene. CDR3 sequence reads: CASNGGRLYEQYF. The CDR3 region has the DNA TGTGCCAGCAATGGCGGGAGGCTTTACGAGCAGTACTTC.

The chain joins TRBV7-8 to TRBJ1-1; D unresolved. CDR3 size: 14 residues. The germline gives CDR1 SGHVS, CDR2 FQNEAQ. V lost 8 bases and J 2 bases, leaving 15 bases between the germline ends. The CDR3 DNA reads TGTGCCAGCTCCGTCGGGAACTTTAACACTGAAGCTTTCTTT. It is translated as CASSVGNFNTEAFF.

V and J are TRBV11-2 and TRBJ2-2; tentative D call: TRBD1 (5 bases). The V end lost 3 bases, the J end lost 6 bases, and 11 bases lay between the germline ends. Germline CDR1 and CDR2: SGHAT and FQNNGV. There are 14 residues in the CDR3. The CDR3 spells CASSFDETAGELFF. Here the CDR3 DNA reads TGTGCCAGCAGCTTCGACGAGACAGCCGGGGAGCTGTTTTTT.

This chain links TRBV18 with TRBJ1-2; 10 nucleotides line up with TRBD1. The trim removed 5 bases at V and 6 bases at J, leaving 15 bases unmatched. Per the germline V gene, CDR1 is KGHSH and CDR2 is LQKENI. The CDR3 is 17 amino acids. This CDR3 is CASSTYLRDRGPDGYTF. CDR3 sequence (DNA): TGTGCCAGCTCAACATATCTCCGGGACAGGGGTCCGGATGGCTACACCTTC.

The chain uses TRBV9 and TRBJ1-1, with unresolved D. Germline values: CDR1 SGDLS, CDR2 YYNGEE. The CDR3 runs 15 residues. V gave up 0 bases and J gave up 0 bases, with 9 bases separating them. CDR3 sequence: CASSVDSKLNTEAFF. The DNA of the CDR3 is TGTGCCAGCAGCGTAGATTCGAAGCTGAACACTGAAGCTTTCTTT.

This clone was detected only once. The V call is TRBV4-1, the J call TRBJ2-7, with 9 positions matching TRBD1. Germline V CDR1 and CDR2: MGHRA, YSYEKL. With 3 bases clipped from V and 1 base from J, the junction kept 7 bases outside the gene matches. The CDR3 runs 16 residues. CDR3 sequence (DNA): TGCGCCAGCAGCCAGGACAGGGGAATGAGATCCTACGAGCAGTACTTC. Amino acids: CASSQDRGMRSYEQYF.

V gene TRBV19 combines with J gene TRBJ1-1, with a tentative D call TRBD1 (6 bases). CDR1 and CDR2 from the germline V gene are LNHDA and SQIVND (reference sequence). The CDR3 length is 14 residues. With 4 bases removed from V and 6 bases from J, the gap between germline ends came to 15 bases. CDR3 in DNA: TGTGCCAGTAGTACAGACAGGATAGGCGCTGAAGCTTTCTTT. Its protein product is CASSTDRIGAEAFF. The full variable domain, rest sourced from reference TRBV19 and TRBJ1-1, is DGGITQSPKYLFRKEGQNVTLSCEQNLNHDAMYWYRQDPGQGLRLIYYSQIVNDFQKGDIAEGYSVSREKKESFPLTVTSAQKNPTAFYLCASSTDRIGAEAFFGQGTRLTVV.

The chain couples TRBV27 to TRBJ1-2; possible D gene TRBD1, 6 bases. The CDR3 loop spans 14 amino acids. CDR1 and CDR2 (germline): MNHEY, SMNVEV (reference sequence). Trimming took off 2 bases at V and 2 bases at J, with 9 bases between the two ends. Here the CDR3 DNA reads TGTGCCAGCAGTTTAAACAGGGAGAACTATGGCTACACCTTC. Translated, it gives CASSLNRENYGYTF.

The rearrangement links TRBV18 to TRBJ2-3, with 11 bases aligning to TRBD2. The V gene's germline CDR1 is KGHSH and CDR2 LQKENI. This CDR3 contains 15 residues. V shed 6 bases, J shed 3 bases, and the junction held 5 bases outside the gene matches. CDR3 in DNA: TGTGCCAGCTCCCAAACTAGCGGGAGTACAGATACGCAGTATTTT. Amino acids: CASSQTSGSTDTQYF.

There are a few counts of this clone. J is TRBJ1-5 and V is TRBV30; maybe TRBD1 (6 bases). Germline V gives CDR1 GTSNPN, CDR2 SVGIG (reference sequence). V lost 4 bases and J lost 3, with 10 bases in between. The CDR3 length is 13 residues. The CDR3 loop is CAWNWGHNQPQHF. The DNA of the CDR3 is TGTGCCTGGAATTGGGGGCACAATCAGCCCCAGCATTTT.

This clone has only one observation. The chain links TRBV7-2 to TRBJ1-5, with a tentative D call TRBD1 (5 bases). This CDR3 spans 13 amino acids. Germline assignment: CDR1 SGHTA and CDR2 FQGNSA. V lost 5 bases, J lost 9 bases, and 14 bases lay in between. The CDR3 loop is CASSPDWGGPQHF. The CDR3 region has the DNA TGTGCCAGCAGCCCGGATTGGGGGGGGCCCCAGCATTTT. Drawing the rest from reference TRBV7-2 and TRBJ1-5, the complete variable domain is GAGVSQSPSNKVTEKGKDVELRCDPISGHTALYWYRQSLGQGLEFLIYFQGNSAPDKSGLPSDRFSAERTGGSVSTLTIQRTQQEDSAVYLCASSPDWGGPQHFGDGTRLSIL.

The chain is built from TRBV10-3 and TRBJ1-1; no reliable D call. Germline-derived CDR1 and CDR2 are ENHRY and SYGVKD. The V gene lost 1 base and the J gene lost 6 bases, with 15 bases spanning the gap. The length of the CDR3 is 15 residues. As DNA, the CDR3 is TGTGCCATCAGTGAGTTCGGAGAGGGCTCCCCTGAAGCTTTCTTT. As protein: CAISEFGEGSPEAFF.

The chain uses TRBV7-8 and TRBJ1-5; no clear D. Germline V gene sequence: CDR1 SGHVS, CDR2 FQNEAQ. The V end was cut by 1 base, the J end by 3 bases, with 10 bases between. The CDR3 sequence is 15 residues long. The CDR3 sequence: CASSLGLQANQPQHF. CDR3 in DNA: TGTGCCAGCAGCTTAGGATTGCAGGCCAATCAGCCCCAGCATTTT.

The chain employs TRBV28 and TRBJ2-7; D may be TRBD2 (6 bases). Looked up from germline, CDR1 is MDHEN and CDR2 is SYDVKM. The length of the CDR3 is 12 residues. Trimming cost V 6 bases and J 6 bases, with 12 bases left between them. CDR3 residues: CASRGQEGEQYF. The CDR3 DNA is TGTGCCAGCAGGGGCCAGGAGGGCGAGCAGTACTTC.

The chain employs TRBV7-9 and TRBJ2-3, with D perhaps matching TRBD1 (5 bases). The CDR3 runs 14 residues. V gave up 5 bases and J gave up 0 bases, with 9 bases separating them. Germline CDR1 reads SEHNR; CDR2 reads FQNEAQ (reference sequence). This CDR3 is CASSPGWSTDTQYF. In DNA, the CDR3 is TGTGCCAGCAGCCCAGGGTGGAGCACAGATACGCAGTATTTT.

The gene calls are TRBV19 and TRBJ2-1, with 7 positions matching TRBD1. The CDR3 is 12 amino acids. Germline V gene lookup returns CDR1 LNHDA and CDR2 SQIVND (reference sequence). The ends lost 9 bases at V and 9 bases at J; junction bases unmatched: 8. CDR3: CASSPAGGEQFF. The CDR3 coding sequence is TGTGCCAGCTCCCCGGCAGGGGGTGAGCAGTTCTTC. Based on the CDR3 plus reference TRBV19 and TRBJ2-1, the full variable domain is DGGITQSPKYLFRKEGQNVTLSCEQNLNHDAMYWYRQDPGQGLRLIYYSQIVNDFQKGDIAEGYSVSREKKESFPLTVTSAQKNPTAFYLCASSPAGGEQFFGPGTRLTVL.

V and J are TRBV27 and TRBJ2-3; D unclear. The length of the CDR3 is 14 residues. The V gene lost 6 bases and the J gene lost 3 bases, with 13 bases spanning the gap. Looked up from germline, CDR1 is MNHEY and CDR2 is SMNVEV (reference sequence). This CDR3 is CASSPGYPTDTQYF. The DNA for the CDR3 is TGTGCCAGCAGCCCAGGTTACCCAACAGATACGCAGTATTTT.

The chain has TRBV28 and TRBJ1-5; 8 bases match TRBD1. The CDR3 length is 14 residues. V lost 4 bases and J lost 5; bases outside the gene matches: 4. Per the germline V gene, CDR1 is MDHEN and CDR2 is SYDVKM. In DNA, the CDR3 is TGTGCCAGCAGTTCCGGACAGGGTGATCAGCCCCAGCATTTT. Translating gives CASSSGQGDQPQHF.

This chain joins TRBV19 and TRBJ1-2; D gene unclear. The CDR3 length is 13 residues. V was clipped by 6 bases and J by 0 bases, with 8 bases between them. Looked up from germline, CDR1 is LNHDA and CDR2 is SQIVND (reference sequence). The CDR3 region is CASRTGTNYGYTF. The CDR3 nucleotides are TGTGCCAGTAGAACCGGGACTAACTATGGCTACACCTTC. The full variable domain, completed using reference TRBV19 and TRBJ1-2, is DGGITQSPKYLFRKEGQNVTLSCEQNLNHDAMYWYRQDPGQGLRLIYYSQIVNDFQKGDIAEGYSVSREKKESFPLTVTSAQKNPTAFYLCASRTGTNYGYTFGSGTRLTVV.

The chain couples TRBV7-9 to TRBJ2-7; 7 nucleotides line up with TRBD1. The CDR3 sequence is 15 residues long. In germline, CDR1 is SEHNR, CDR2 FQNEAQ (reference sequence). After removal of 5 bases from V and 7 bases from J, the junction contained 14 bases not matched to a gene. The CDR3 DNA is TGTGCCAGCAGCAACGGCCGGACAACAGGGGAAGAGCAGTACTTC. Translation: CASSNGRTTGEEQYF.